These T cell receptor beta chains were read from a single sample in a study of shared clonotypes between healthy human individuals. Only in-frame clones appear in the TCRdb table, and some are missing; sequencing was by immunoSEQ multiplex PCR. Of roughly 1 million clones in the sample, about four fifths were seen once. Sequencing was carried out using memory CD4+ T cells from PBMCs. The source is a man aged 18 to 30 in good health. Some clones in this sample may be carry-over from other donors' samples. Both conserved end residues are part of each CDR3. The order of the fields is clone size, J gene, D gene, V gene, CDR3 protein, CDR3 DNA. D genes are given only for firm matches. The size field is filled for only some rows; it gives once, few, many or a size class.

>-|TRBJ1-4|-|TRBV4-1
CASSQDRRFPGRRFNEKLFF
TGCGCCAGCAGCCAAGATCGTCGGTTTCCGGGTCGCCGATTTAATGAAAAACTGTTTTTT
>few|TRBJ1-4|-|TRBV7-9
CASSDTGLGGEKLFF
TGTGCCAGCAGCGATACCGGGCTAGGAGGGGAAAAACTGTTTTTT
>-|TRBJ2-2|TRBD1|TRBV7-3
CASSYEPGQTNTGELFF
TGTGCCAGCAGCTACGAACCGGGACAGACGAACACCGGGGAGCTGTTTTTT
>-|TRBJ2-7|-|TRBV28
CASSLLAADTYEQYF
TGTGCCAGCAGTTTATTGGCAGCCGATACCTACGAGCAGTACTTC
>once|TRBJ2-2|-|TRBV18
CASSREPATHPTDITGELFF
TGTGCCAGCTCCCGGGAGCCCGCAACTCACCCCACAGATATCACCGGGGAGCTGTTTTTT
>-|TRBJ2-1|TRBD2|TRBV5-6
CASSSGLAGLLSSYNEQFF
TGTGCCAGCAGCTCCGGACTAGCGGGATTACTGAGCTCCTACAATGAGCAGTTCTTC
>-|TRBJ2-7|-|TRBV19
CASSKGPPTYEQYF
TGTGCCAGTAGTAAGGGTCCCCCAACCTACGAGCAGTACTTC
>-|TRBJ2-7|-|TRBV28
CASSPPGSVRKQYF
TGTGCCAGCAGTCCGCCAGGGAGCGTTAGAAAGCAGTACTTC
>-|TRBJ2-3|TRBD2|TRBV2
CASSVTSGADTQYF
TGTGCCAGCAGTGTGACTAGCGGAGCCGATACGCAGTATTTT
>-|TRBJ1-1|-|TRBV7-9
CASSLNWARGGTEAFF
TGTGCCAGCAGCTTGAATTGGGCCCGAGGAGGCACTGAAGCTTTCTTT
>-|TRBJ1-1|TRBD1|TRBV19
CASDGISGTVNTEAFF
TGTGCCAGTGACGGAATCTCCGGGACAGTGAACACTGAAGCTTTCTTT
>-|TRBJ2-7|TRBD1|TRBV6-1
CASSDPDRTEQYF
TGTGCCAGCAGCGACCCGGACAGGACCGAGCAGTACTTC
>-|TRBJ2-1|TRBD2|TRBV5-4
CASSLRLAGSPNEQFF
TGTGCCAGCAGCTTAAGACTAGCGGGAAGTCCCAATGAGCAGTTCTTC
>-|TRBJ1-3|TRBD1|TRBV2
CASSRTGSGNTIYF
TGTGCCAGCAGTCGGACAGGCTCTGGAAACACCATATATTTT
>once|TRBJ1-5|-|TRBV5-1
CASSRGGAESNQPQHF
TGCGCCAGCAGCCGGGGCGGGGCGGAGAGCAATCAGCCCCAGCATTTT
>-|TRBJ2-5|-|TRBV6-6
CASGRLGSETQYF
TGTGCCAGCGGAAGACTAGGGAGTGAGACCCAGTACTTC
>few|TRBJ2-2|TRBD2|TRBV19
CASSLLTSGISGELFF
TGTGCCAGTAGTTTACTGACTAGCGGGATTTCCGGGGAGCTGTTTTTT
>-|TRBJ2-1|-|TRBV4-2
CASSQEYRGSYNEQFF
TGTGCCAGCAGCCAAGAGTACCGGGGCTCCTACAATGAGCAGTTCTTC
>-|TRBJ1-5|TRBD1|TRBV5-1
CASSTGQGAYQPQHF
TGCGCCAGCAGCACCGGACAGGGGGCATATCAGCCCCAGCATTTT
>-|TRBJ2-7|-|TRBV7-2
CASSLDPGSSYEQYF
TGTGCCAGCAGCTTAGACCCCGGGAGCTCCTACGAGCAGTACTTC
>-|TRBJ1-2|-|TRBV30
CAWSGFYGYTF
TGTGCCTGGAGTGGGTTCTATGGCTACACCTTC
>-|TRBJ2-7|-|TRBV7-9
CASSLASNRDEQYF
TGTGCCAGCAGCTTAGCGTCCAACAGGGACGAGCAGTACTTC
>-|TRBJ2-7|-|TRBV28
CASSPGRIGFSSEQYF
TGTGCCAGCAGCCCCGGGCGGATCGGTTTCTCGAGCGAGCAGTACTTC
>-|TRBJ2-3|-|TRBV15
CATSSLGADTQYF
TGTGCCACCAGCTCCCTTGGTGCAGATACGCAGTATTTT
>-|TRBJ1-2|-|TRBV28
CASSLSKIGYTF
TGTGCCAGCAGTCTCTCAAAGATCGGCTACACCTTC
>-|TRBJ2-5|-|TRBV7-3
CASSSRLLEPQYF
TGTGCCAGCAGCTCCAGACTCCTAGAACCCCAGTACTTC
>once|TRBJ1-1|-|TRBV29-1
CSAKETGNTEAFF
TGCAGCGCCAAGGAGACGGGGAACACTGAAGCTTTCTTT
>-|TRBJ2-3|TRBD2|TRBV30
CAWAKGLAGLTDTQYF
TGTGCCTGGGCCAAGGGACTAGCGGGACTCACAGATACGCAGTATTTT
>-|TRBJ2-1|-|TRBV10-3
CAISESGGSYNEQFF
TGTGCCATCAGTGAGTCAGGGGGCTCCTACAATGAGCAGTTCTTC
>-|TRBJ2-1|TRBD2|TRBV18
CASSPTLAGGGGEQFF
TGTGCCAGCTCACCGACCCTAGCGGGAGGGGGTGGTGAGCAGTTCTTC
>-|TRBJ2-2|TRBD2|TRBV5-1
CASSLLSGSITGELFF
TGCGCCAGCAGCTTATTGAGCGGGAGTATCACCGGGGAGCTGTTTTTT
>-|TRBJ1-2|TRBD1|TRBV19
CASSVQGAYGYTF
TGTGCCAGTAGTGTACAGGGGGCGTATGGCTACACCTTC
>-|TRBJ2-7|TRBD2|TRBV5-3
CARSTQLAGVPYEQYF
TGTGCCAGAAGCACCCAACTAGCGGGAGTACCCTACGAGCAGTACTTC
>-|TRBJ1-2|-|TRBV30
CAWSVGDYGYTF
TGTGCCTGGAGTGTGGGTGACTATGGCTACACCTTC
>-|TRBJ2-6|-|TRBV6-1
CASSERAGYSGANVLTF
TGTGCCAGCAGTGAGAGGGCGGGTTACTCTGGGGCCAACGTCCTGACTTTC
>-|TRBJ2-1|TRBD2|TRBV2
CASTGLRSAPYNEQFF
TGTGCCAGCACGGGACTACGATCGGCGCCTTACAATGAGCAGTTCTTC
>few|TRBJ1-5|-|TRBV2
CASKKSGLAEQPQHF
TGTGCCAGCAAGAAGTCAGGGTTGGCCGAACAGCCCCAGCATTTT
>-|TRBJ1-2|TRBD1|TRBV18
CASSEGQSYGYTF
TGTGCCAGCTCAGAGGGACAGAGCTATGGCTACACCTTC
>-|TRBJ2-3|-|TRBV7-3
CASSLGSSGGTDTQYF
TGTGCCAGCAGCTTAGGGTCAAGCGGCGGGACGGATACGCAGTATTTT
>-|TRBJ2-3|TRBD2|TRBV6-6
CASSSGLAVYTQYF
TGTGCCAGCAGCTCCGGACTAGCGGTTTATACGCAGTATTTT
>few|TRBJ2-7|TRBD1|TRBV4-3
CASSPGTGEGEQYF
TGCGCCAGCAGCCCAGGGACAGGGGAAGGCGAGCAGTACTTC
>-|TRBJ1-4|-|TRBV29-1
CSVAGGGEKLFF
TGCAGCGTCGCGGGGGGGGGAGAAAAACTGTTTTTT
>once|TRBJ2-2|TRBD2|TRBV9
CASSVPTSGRGITGELFF
TGTGCCAGCAGCGTACCGACCAGCGGGAGGGGTATCACCGGGGAGCTGTTTTTT
>-|TRBJ2-5|TRBD1|TRBV5-4
CASSQYLTGGTWETQYF
TGTGCCAGCAGCCAATATCTGACAGGGGGCACTTGGGAGACCCAGTACTTC
>few|TRBJ1-2|-|TRBV14
CASSHAGTYYGYTF
TGTGCCAGCAGCCATGCCGGGACCTACTATGGCTACACCTTC
>-|TRBJ2-5|-|TRBV10-3
CAISPGSGSGETQYF
TGTGCCATCAGTCCCGGGTCGGGTTCGGGGGAGACCCAGTACTTC